This T cell receptor (beta chain) stems from a study of T-cell memory formation after mild COVID-19. One entry per CDR3 protein results from TCRdb running MiXCR on the 5' RACE reads. The sample yields almost 350,000 distinct CDR3 sequences, roughly 20% seen once. CDR3 size: 18 residues. V lost 1 base, J lost 1 base, and 9 bases stayed unmatched. Germline CDR1 reads MGHRA; CDR2 reads YSYEKL. What was sequenced was PBMCs or a T cell subset sorted from them (not recorded which). The chain joins TRBV4-1 to TRBJ1-5; 8 nucleotides match TRBD1. The receptor's source is a man between 18 and 35 years old who had mild COVID-19 (a few samples of this study predate the infection). Cell type and time point are not known. CDR3 nucleotides: TGCGCCAGCAGCCAAGGGCCACCAGGGGGCGTAAGCAATCAGCCCCAGCATTTT. Protein sequence: CASSQGPPGGVSNQPQHF.